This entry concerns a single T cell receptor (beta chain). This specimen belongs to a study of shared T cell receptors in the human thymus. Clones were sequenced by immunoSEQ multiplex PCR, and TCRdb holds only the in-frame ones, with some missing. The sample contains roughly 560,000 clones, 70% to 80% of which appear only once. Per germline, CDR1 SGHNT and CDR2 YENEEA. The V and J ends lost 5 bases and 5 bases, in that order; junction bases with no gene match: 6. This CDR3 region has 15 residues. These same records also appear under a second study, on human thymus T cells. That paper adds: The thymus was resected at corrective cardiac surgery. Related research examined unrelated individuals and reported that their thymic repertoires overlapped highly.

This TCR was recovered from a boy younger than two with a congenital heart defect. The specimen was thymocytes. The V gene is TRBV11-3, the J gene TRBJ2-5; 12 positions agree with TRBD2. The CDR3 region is CASSPSLAGGETQYF. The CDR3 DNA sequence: TGTGCCAGCAGCCCTTCCCTAGCGGGGGGGGAGACCCAGTACTTC.